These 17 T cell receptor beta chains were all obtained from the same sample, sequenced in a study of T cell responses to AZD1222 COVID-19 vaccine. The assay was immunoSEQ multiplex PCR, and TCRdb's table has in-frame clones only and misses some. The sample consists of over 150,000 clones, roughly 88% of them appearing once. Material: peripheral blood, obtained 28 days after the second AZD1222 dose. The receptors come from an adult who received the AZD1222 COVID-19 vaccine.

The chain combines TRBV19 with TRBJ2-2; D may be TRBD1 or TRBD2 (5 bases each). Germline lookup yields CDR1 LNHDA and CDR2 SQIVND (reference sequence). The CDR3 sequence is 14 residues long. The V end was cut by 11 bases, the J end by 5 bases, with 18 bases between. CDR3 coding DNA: TGTGCCTCTCACCTCCAGGGACCGACCGGGGAGCTGTTTTTT. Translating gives CASHLQGPTGELFF.

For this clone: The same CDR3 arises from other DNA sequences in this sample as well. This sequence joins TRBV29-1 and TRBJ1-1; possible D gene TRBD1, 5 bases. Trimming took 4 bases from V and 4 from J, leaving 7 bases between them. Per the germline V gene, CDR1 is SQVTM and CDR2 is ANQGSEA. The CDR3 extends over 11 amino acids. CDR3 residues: CSVGGGTEAFF. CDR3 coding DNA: TGCAGCGTTGGGGGCGGCACTGAAGCTTTCTTT.

This CDR3 reads CASSLRGPQGKPQHF. The CDR3 DNA reads as TGTGCCAGCAGCTTAAGGGGTCCTCAAGGAAAGCCCCAGCATTTT. The rearrangement joins TRBV5-6 to TRBJ1-5; tentative D call: TRBD1 (5 bases). The CDR3 is 15 amino acids. Trimming cost V 2 bases and J 8 bases, with 17 bases left between them. Per germline, CDR1 SGHDT and CDR2 YYEEEE.

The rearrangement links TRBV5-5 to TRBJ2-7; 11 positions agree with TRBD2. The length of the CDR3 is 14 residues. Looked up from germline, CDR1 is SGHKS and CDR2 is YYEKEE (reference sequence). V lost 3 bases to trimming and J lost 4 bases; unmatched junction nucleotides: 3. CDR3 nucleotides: TGTGCCAGCAGCTCGACTAGCGGGGCGTACGAGCAGTACTTC. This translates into CASSSTSGAYEQYF. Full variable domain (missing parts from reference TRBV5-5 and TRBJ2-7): DAGVTQSPTHLIKTRGQQVTLRCSPISGHKSVSWYQQVLGQGPQFIFQYYEKEERGRGNFPDRFSARQFPNYSSELNVNALLLGDSALYLCASSSTSGAYEQYFGPGTRLTVT.

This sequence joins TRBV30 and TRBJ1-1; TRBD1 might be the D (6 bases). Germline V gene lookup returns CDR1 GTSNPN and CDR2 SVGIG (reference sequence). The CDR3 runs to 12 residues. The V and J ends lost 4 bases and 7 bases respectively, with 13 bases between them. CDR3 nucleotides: TGTGCCTGGAACCCAGGGGTCATTGAAGCTTTCTTT. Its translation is CAWNPGVIEAFF.

The CDR3, as DNA: TGTGCCACCAGTTCGACTAGCGGGGGGGTATATGAGCAGTTCTTC. As protein: CATSSTSGGVYEQFF. The V and J genes are TRBV24-1 and TRBJ2-1, with 14 bases that match TRBD2. Germline V gene data show CDR1 as KGHDR and CDR2 as SFDVKD. The ends lost 6 bases at V and 8 bases at J; junction bases unmatched: 5. The CDR3 extends over 15 amino acids.

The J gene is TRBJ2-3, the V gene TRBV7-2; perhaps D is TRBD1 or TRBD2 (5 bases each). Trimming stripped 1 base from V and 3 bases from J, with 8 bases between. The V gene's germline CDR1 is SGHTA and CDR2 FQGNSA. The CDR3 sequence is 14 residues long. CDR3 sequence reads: CASSLGGPTDTQYF. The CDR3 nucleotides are TGTGCCAGCAGCTTAGGGGGACCTACAGATACGCAGTATTTT.

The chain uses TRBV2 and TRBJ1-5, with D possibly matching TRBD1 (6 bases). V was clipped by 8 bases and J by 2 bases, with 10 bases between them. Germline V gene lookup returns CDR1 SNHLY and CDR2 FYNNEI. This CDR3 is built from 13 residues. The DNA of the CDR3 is TGTGCCAGCGCGGCAGGGGGCAATCAGCCCCAGCATTTT. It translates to CASAAGGNQPQHF.

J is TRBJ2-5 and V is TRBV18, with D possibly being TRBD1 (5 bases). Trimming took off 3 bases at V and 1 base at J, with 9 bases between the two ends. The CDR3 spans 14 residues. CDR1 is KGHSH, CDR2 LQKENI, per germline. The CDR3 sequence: CASSPQTAQETQYF. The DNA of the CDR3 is TGTGCCAGCTCACCCCAGACAGCCCAAGAGACCCAGTACTTC.

The CDR3 region has the DNA TGTGCCAGCAGTGAAGCGGCAACAGCCACTGAAGCTTTCTTT. This encodes CASSEAATATEAFF. The gene calls are TRBV2 and TRBJ1-1, with unresolved D. Germline V gene lookup returns CDR1 SNHLY and CDR2 FYNNEI. The CDR3 has 14 residues. The V end was cut by 0 bases, the J end by 4 bases, with 9 bases between.

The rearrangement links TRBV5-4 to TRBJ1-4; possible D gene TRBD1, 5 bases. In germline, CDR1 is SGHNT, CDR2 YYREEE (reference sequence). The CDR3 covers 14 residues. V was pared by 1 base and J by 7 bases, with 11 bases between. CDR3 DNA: TGTGCCAGCAGCTTGAAGGGGTTGAGTGAAAAACTGTTTTTT. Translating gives CASSLKGLSEKLFF.

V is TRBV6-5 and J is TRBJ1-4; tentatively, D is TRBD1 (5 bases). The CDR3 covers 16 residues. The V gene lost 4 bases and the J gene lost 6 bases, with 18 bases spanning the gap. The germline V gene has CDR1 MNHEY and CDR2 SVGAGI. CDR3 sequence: CASSSPLGRGDEKLFF. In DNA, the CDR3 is TGTGCCAGCAGTTCCCCCTTGGGGAGGGGCGATGAAAAACTGTTTTTT.

CDR3 DNA sequence: TGTGCCAGCAGCCCGATAGCGGGGGGTCGCTACGAGCAGTACTTC. Translated, it gives CASSPIAGGRYEQYF. This sequence joins TRBV3-1 (or the pseudogene TRBV3-2) and TRBJ2-7, with TRBD2 matching over 10 bases. Looked up from germline, CDR1 is LGHDT and CDR2 is YNNKEL (reference sequence). The CDR3 extends over 15 amino acids. J gave up 3 bases and V 4 bases, and 6 bases lay outside the gene matches.

The CDR3 sequence: CASSVAGPGGNNEQFF. The CDR3 DNA sequence: TGTGCCAGCAGCGTAGCTGGGCCGGGGGGAAACAATGAGCAGTTCTTC. The chain has TRBV9 and TRBJ2-1; TRBD2 aligns across 7 bases. The V gene end was trimmed by 0 bases and the J gene end by 5 bases; junction bases not matched to a gene: 8. The CDR3 is 16 residues long. In germline, CDR1 is SGDLS, CDR2 YYNGEE.

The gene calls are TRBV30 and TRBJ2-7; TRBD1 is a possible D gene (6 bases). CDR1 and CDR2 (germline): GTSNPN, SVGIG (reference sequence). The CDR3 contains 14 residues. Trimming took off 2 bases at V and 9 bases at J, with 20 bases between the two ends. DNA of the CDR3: TGTGCCTGGAGTCCCCGGGACCGAATCAGGGGGCAGTACTTC. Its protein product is CAWSPRDRIRGQYF.

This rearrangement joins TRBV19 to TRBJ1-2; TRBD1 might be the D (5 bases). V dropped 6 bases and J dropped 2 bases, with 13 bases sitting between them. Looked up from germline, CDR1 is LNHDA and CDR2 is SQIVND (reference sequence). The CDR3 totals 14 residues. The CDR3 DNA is TGTGCCAGTAGCCCTGGGACCCCCAACTATGGCTACACCTTC. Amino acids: CASSPGTPNYGYTF.

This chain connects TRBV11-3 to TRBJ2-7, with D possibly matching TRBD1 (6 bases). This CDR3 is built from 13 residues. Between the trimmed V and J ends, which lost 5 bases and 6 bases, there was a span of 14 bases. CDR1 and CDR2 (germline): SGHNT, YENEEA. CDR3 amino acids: CASSPEGRGEQYF. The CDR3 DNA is TGTGCCAGCAGCCCGGAAGGCAGGGGCGAGCAGTACTTC.